These 2 T cell receptor beta chains were all obtained from the same sample, sequenced in a study of shared clonotypes between healthy human individuals. Measured with immunoSEQ multiplex PCR; TCRdb has only the in-frame clones, and not every one. The sample yields some 2 million clones, around 96% seen once. CD45RO-negative, CCR7-positively selected cells formed the naive CD8 fraction, excluding terminally differentiated effector memory CD45RA+ cells. Input material: naive CD8+ T cells sorted from blood. The receptors originated from a man younger than 35 in good health.

The chain combines TRBV6-5 with TRBJ1-3; possible D gene TRBD1, 5 bases. V was trimmed by 5 bases and J by 0 bases, leaving 11 bases between them. This CDR3 is built from 15 residues. Per the germline V gene, CDR1 is MNHEY and CDR2 is SVGAGI. This CDR3 reads CASSAAGPSGNTIYF. The CDR3 DNA reads as TGTGCCAGCAGTGCCGCAGGGCCCTCTGGAAACACCATATATTTT.

This chain uses TRBV28 with TRBJ2-5; D is ambiguous. V lost 4 bases and J 5 bases, leaving 20 bases between the germline ends. From germline, CDR1 is MDHEN and CDR2 SYDVKM. There are 16 residues in the CDR3. The CDR3 loop is CASSSIIISLTETQYF. In nucleotides, the CDR3 is TGTGCCAGCAGTTCAATCATAATAAGTCTAACCGAGACCCAGTACTTC.